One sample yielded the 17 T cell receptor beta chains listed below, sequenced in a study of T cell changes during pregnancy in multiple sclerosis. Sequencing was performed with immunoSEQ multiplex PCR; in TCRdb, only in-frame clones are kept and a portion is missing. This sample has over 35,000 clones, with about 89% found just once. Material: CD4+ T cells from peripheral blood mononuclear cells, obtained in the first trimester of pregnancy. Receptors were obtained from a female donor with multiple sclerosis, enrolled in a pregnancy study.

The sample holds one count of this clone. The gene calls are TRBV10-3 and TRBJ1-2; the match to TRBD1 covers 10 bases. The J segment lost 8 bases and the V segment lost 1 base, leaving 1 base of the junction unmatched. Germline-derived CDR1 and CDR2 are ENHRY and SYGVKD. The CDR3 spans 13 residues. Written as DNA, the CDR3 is TGTGCCATCAGTGAGTGGGACAGGGGAGGCTACACCTTC. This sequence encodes CAISEWDRGGYTF.

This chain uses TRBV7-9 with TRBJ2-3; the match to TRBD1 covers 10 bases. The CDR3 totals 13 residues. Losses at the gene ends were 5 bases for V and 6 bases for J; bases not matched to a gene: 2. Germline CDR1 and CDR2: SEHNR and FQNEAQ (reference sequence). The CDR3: CASSDRGPDTQYF. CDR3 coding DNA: TGTGCCAGCAGCGACAGGGGGCCCGATACGCAGTATTTT.

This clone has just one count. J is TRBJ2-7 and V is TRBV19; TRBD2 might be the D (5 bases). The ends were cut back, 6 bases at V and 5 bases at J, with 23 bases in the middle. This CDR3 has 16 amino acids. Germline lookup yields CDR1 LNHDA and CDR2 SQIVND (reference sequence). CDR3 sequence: CASSEYSASRVDEQYF. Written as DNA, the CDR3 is TGTGCCAGTAGCGAATACTCAGCCTCGCGGGTGGACGAGCAGTACTTC.

The CDR3 region has the DNA TGTGCCAGCACCCTGGGGGCCTCGGGGACTAACTATGGCTACACCTTC. It encodes CASTLGASGTNYGYTF. The genes are TRBV5-4 and TRBJ1-2; tentatively, D is TRBD1 (6 bases). CDR3 length equals 16 residues. V dropped 6 bases and J dropped 0 bases, with 18 bases sitting between them. Germline V gene sequence: CDR1 SGHNT, CDR2 YYREEE (reference sequence).

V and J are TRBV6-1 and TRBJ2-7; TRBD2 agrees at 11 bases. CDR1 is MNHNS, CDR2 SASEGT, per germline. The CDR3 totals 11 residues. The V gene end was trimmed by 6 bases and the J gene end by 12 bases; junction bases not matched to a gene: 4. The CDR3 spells CASRLAGVMYF. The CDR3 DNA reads TGTGCCAGCAGACTAGCGGGAGTTATGTACTTC.

CDR3 loop: CAIKDQGQNSPLHF. The CDR3 DNA is TGTGCCATCAAGGACCAGGGACAGAATTCACCCCTCCACTTT. This sequence joins TRBV10-3 and TRBJ1-6; TRBD1 matches 7 bases. Germline V gene lookup returns CDR1 ENHRY and CDR2 SYGVKD. J lost 7 bases, V lost 7 bases, and 7 bases had no gene match. The CDR3 totals 14 residues.

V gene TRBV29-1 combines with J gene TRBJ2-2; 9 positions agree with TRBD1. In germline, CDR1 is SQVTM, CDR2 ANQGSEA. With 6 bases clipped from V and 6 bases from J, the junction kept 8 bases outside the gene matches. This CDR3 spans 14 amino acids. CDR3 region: CSVGTGRFPGELFF. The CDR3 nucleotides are TGCAGCGTGGGGACAGGGAGATTTCCCGGGGAGCTGTTTTTT.

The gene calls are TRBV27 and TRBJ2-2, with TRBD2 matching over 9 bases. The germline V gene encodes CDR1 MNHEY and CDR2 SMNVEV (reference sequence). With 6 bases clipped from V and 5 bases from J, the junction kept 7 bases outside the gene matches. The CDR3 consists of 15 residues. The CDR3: CASRLAGVFTGELFF. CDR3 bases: TGTGCCAGCAGGTTAGCGGGAGTGTTTACCGGGGAGCTGTTTTTT.

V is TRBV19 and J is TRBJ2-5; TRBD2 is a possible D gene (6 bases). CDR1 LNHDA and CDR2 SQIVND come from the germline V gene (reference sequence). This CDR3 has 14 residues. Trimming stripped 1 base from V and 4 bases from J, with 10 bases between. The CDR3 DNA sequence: TGTGCCAGTAGTATAGGGGCGGGGACAGAGACCCAGTACTTC. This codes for CASSIGAGTETQYF.

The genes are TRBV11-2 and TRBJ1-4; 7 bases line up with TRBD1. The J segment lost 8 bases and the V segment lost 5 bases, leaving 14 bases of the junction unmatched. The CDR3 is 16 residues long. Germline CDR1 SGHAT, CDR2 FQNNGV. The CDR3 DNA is TGTGCCAGCAGCCCCGAGAGGGGGCTAGTGGGAGAAAAACTGTTTTTT. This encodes CASSPERGLVGEKLFF. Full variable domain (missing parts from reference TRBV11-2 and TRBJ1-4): EAGVAQSPRYKIIEKRQSVAFWCNPISGHATLYWYQQILGQGPKLLIQFQNNGVVDDSQLPKDRFSAERLKGVDSTLKIQPAKLEDSAVYLCASSPERGLVGEKLFFGSGTQLSVL.

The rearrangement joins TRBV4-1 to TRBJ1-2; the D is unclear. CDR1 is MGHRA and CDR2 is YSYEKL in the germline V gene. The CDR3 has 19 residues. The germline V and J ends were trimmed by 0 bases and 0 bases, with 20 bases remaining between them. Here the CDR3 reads CASSQDRRRKTDANYGYTF. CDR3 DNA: TGCGCCAGCAGCCAAGATCGGAGGAGAAAAACCGATGCTAACTATGGCTACACCTTC.

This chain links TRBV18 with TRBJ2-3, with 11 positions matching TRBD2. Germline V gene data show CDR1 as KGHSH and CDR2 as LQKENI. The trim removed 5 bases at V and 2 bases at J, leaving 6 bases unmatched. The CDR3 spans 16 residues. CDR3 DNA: TGTGCCAGCTCAGACAGACTAGCGGGAATCACAGATACGCAGTATTTT. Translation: CASSDRLAGITDTQYF.

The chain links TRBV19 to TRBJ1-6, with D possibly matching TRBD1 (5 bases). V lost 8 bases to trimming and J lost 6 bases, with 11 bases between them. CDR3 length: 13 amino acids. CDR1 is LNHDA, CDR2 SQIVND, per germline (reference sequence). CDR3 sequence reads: CASGGSLNSPLHF. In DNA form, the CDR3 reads TGTGCCAGTGGGGGGAGCCTTAATTCACCCCTCCACTTT.

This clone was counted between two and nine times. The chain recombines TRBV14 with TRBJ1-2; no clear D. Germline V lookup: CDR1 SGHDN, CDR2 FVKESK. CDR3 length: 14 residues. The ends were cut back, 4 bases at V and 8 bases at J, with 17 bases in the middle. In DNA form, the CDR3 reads TGTGCCAGCAGCCCTTTCGGGGATCCGGCCGGCTACACCTTC. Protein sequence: CASSPFGDPAGYTF.

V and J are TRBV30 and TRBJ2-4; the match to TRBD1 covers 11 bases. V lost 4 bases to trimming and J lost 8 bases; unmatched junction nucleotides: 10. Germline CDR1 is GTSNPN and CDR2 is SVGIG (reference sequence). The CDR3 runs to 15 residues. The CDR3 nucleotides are TGTGCCTGGAATACGGGACAGGGGGGGAGGGACATTCAGTACTTC. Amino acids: CAWNTGQGGRDIQYF. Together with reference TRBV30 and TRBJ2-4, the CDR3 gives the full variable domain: SQTIHQWPATLVQPVGSPLSLECTVEGTSNPNLYWYRQAAGRGLQLLFYSVGIGQISSEVPQNLSASRPQDRQFILSSKKLLLSDSGFYLCAWNTGQGGRDIQYFGAGTRLSVL.

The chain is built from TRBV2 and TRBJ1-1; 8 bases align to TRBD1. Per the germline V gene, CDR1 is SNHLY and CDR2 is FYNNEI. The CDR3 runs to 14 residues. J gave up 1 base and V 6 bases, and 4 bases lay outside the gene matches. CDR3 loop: CASSPQGGNTEAFF. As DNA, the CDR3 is TGTGCCAGCAGCCCACAGGGGGGGAACACTGAAGCTTTCTTT.

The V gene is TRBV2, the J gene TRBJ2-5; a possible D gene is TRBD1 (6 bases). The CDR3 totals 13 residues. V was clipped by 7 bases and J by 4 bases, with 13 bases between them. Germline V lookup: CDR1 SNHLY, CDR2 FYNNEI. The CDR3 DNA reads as TGTGCCAGCAACCAGGGGATTGGAGAGACCCAGTACTTC. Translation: CASNQGIGETQYF.